These 17 T cell receptor beta chains came from one sample sequenced in a study of shared clonotypes between healthy human individuals. Data came from immunoSEQ multiplex PCR; TCRdb stores just in-frame clones and leaves some out. The sample has 95,000 to 120,000 clones, 68% seen once. Sample: memory CD8+ T cells sorted from blood. Subset noted: CD45RO+ cells pooled with CCR7-negative TemRA cells. The source of these receptors is a woman in her twenties or thirties in good health.

The CDR3 sequence is CASSFNLPANYGYTF. DNA of the CDR3: TGTGCCAGCAGCTTTAACCTCCCGGCGAACTATGGCTACACCTTC. The chain is built from TRBV5-6 and TRBJ1-2; D gene unclear. In germline, CDR1 is SGHDT, CDR2 YYEEEE. V lost 2 bases, J lost 2 bases, and 13 bases lay in between. CDR3 length: 15 amino acids.

This clone occurred a few times. In nucleotides, the CDR3 is TGTGCCAGCTCGGGACTAGCGGCACAAGAGACCCAGTACTTC. Its protein is CASSGLAAQETQYF. The V call is TRBV7-2, the J call TRBJ2-5, with 11 bases that match TRBD2. The V gene end was trimmed by 8 bases and the J gene end by 2 bases; junction bases not matched to a gene: 4. Germline CDR1 SGHTA, CDR2 FQGNSA. The CDR3 runs to 14 residues.

A remark on this clone: Other nucleotide sequences in the sample specify the same CDR3. The V and J genes are TRBV5-1 and TRBJ2-7; TRBD1 agrees at 9 bases. The length of the CDR3 is 14 residues. The germline gives CDR1 SGHRS, CDR2 YFSETQ. V lost 4 bases, J lost 6 bases, and 8 bases stayed unmatched. CDR3 nucleotide sequence: TGCGCCAGCAGCCCCGGGACAGGGACCCTCGAGCAGTACTTC. Protein: CASSPGTGTLEQYF.

CDR3 residues: CASSAGLAGGNTQYF. The CDR3 DNA sequence: TGTGCCAGCAGCGCGGGACTAGCGGGAGGTAATACGCAGTATTTT. The chain carries TRBV9 and TRBJ2-3; TRBD2 matches 15 bases. Germline V gene sequence: CDR1 SGDLS, CDR2 YYNGEE. The CDR3 totals 15 residues. The V and J ends lost 3 bases and 7 bases, in that order; junction bases with no gene match: 3.

Concerning this clone itself: A clone one base away is much larger, so this may be a read error. Other DNA sequences in this sample translate to the same CDR3. The chain combines TRBV6-4 with TRBJ2-2, with D unclear. The CDR3 consists of 13 residues. CDR1 is MRHNA, CDR2 SNTAGT, per germline. V was shortened by 2 bases and J by 3 bases, with 4 bases between the two germline ends. For the CDR3, the DNA is TGTGCCAGCAGTGACGGAGACACCGGGGAGCTGTTTTTT. It codes for CASSDGDTGELFF.

This clone was counted a few times. The chain links TRBV18 to TRBJ2-7; 8 bases map to TRBD1. After removal of 6 bases from V and 0 bases from J, the junction contained 7 bases not matched to a gene. The CDR3 length is 15 residues. Germline V gene sequence: CDR1 KGHSH, CDR2 LQKENI. In nucleotides, the CDR3 is TGTGCCAGCTCGTATACCGGGACAGGCTCCTACGAGCAGTACTTC. The encoded protein is CASSYTGTGSYEQYF.

CDR3 loop: CASSYAGGAIGELFF. CDR3 nucleotides: TGTGCCAGCAGTTACGCGGGAGGCGCGATCGGGGAGCTGTTTTTT. The chain joins TRBV6-4 to TRBJ2-2, with 8 positions matching TRBD2. CDR3 length equals 15 residues. The ends lost 5 bases at V and 7 bases at J; junction bases unmatched: 9. Germline V gene data show CDR1 as MRHNA and CDR2 as SNTAGT.

V usage is TRBV28 and J usage is TRBJ1-4, with unresolved D. Germline CDR1 is MDHEN and CDR2 is SYDVKM. With 3 bases removed from V and 4 bases from J, the gap between germline ends came to 18 bases. The CDR3 has 17 amino acids. The CDR3 nucleotides read TGTGCCAGCAGTTTGTTTATCACCGGGCCCAATAATGAAAAACTGTTTTTT. This codes for CASSLFITGPNNEKLFF.

V and J are TRBV27 and TRBJ2-3, with 13 bases aligning to TRBD2. J lost 6 bases, V lost 2 bases, and 5 bases had no gene match. CDR3 size: 16 residues. Per the germline V gene, CDR1 is MNHEY and CDR2 is SMNVEV (reference sequence). CDR3 residues: CASSLRTSGGLDTQYF. The CDR3 DNA sequence: TGTGCCAGCAGTTTAAGGACTAGCGGGGGCTTGGATACGCAGTATTTT.

The rearrangement links TRBV27 to TRBJ1-5, with D unresolved. The V gene's germline CDR1 is MNHEY and CDR2 SMNVEV (reference sequence). The CDR3 is made up of 14 amino acids. Trimming removed 2 bases at V and 6 bases at J, with 11 bases between. CDR3 coding DNA: TGTGCCAGCAGTTTAAGAGGGCAGATTCAGCCCCAGCATTTT. It translates to CASSLRGQIQPQHF.

The chain combines TRBV5-1 with TRBJ1-1; 9 bases agree with TRBD1. J gave up 11 bases and V 4 bases, and 6 bases lay outside the gene matches. CDR1 is SGHRS, CDR2 YFSETQ, per germline. This CDR3 is built from 12 residues. In DNA form, the CDR3 reads TGCGCCAGCAGCCGAGTTGGGACAGGGGCTTTCTTT. This sequence encodes CASSRVGTGAFF.

The table lists this clone with a count of one. The sample holds other DNA sequences that translate to the same CDR3. This chain uses TRBV25-1 with TRBJ2-7, with no clear D. Germline V gene data show CDR1 as MGHDK and CDR2 as SYGVNS. This CDR3 is built from 12 residues. Trimming cost V 5 bases and J 1 base, with 6 bases left between them. The DNA of the CDR3 is TGTGCCAGCAGTCGGGCTTCCTACGAGCAGTACTTC. Translation gives CASSRASYEQYF.

This clone was picked up a small number of times. The chain uses TRBV28 and TRBJ1-1; no clear D gene. The CDR3 covers 12 residues. Per the germline V gene, CDR1 is MDHEN and CDR2 is SYDVKM. Between the trimmed V and J ends, which lost 6 bases and 3 bases, there was a span of 8 bases. The CDR3 DNA reads as TGTGCCAGCAGACCTAGTCACACTGAAGCTTTCTTT. Translating it yields CASRPSHTEAFF.

The CDR3 is CASSPQTGNTEAFF. In nucleotides, the CDR3 is TGTGCCAGCTCACCCCAGACAGGGAACACTGAAGCTTTCTTT. The V gene is TRBV18, the J gene TRBJ1-1; possibly TRBD1 for D (6 bases). The ends were cut back, 3 bases at V and 1 base at J, with 9 bases in the middle. In germline, CDR1 is KGHSH, CDR2 LQKENI. The CDR3 sequence is 14 residues long.

The CDR3 DNA follows: TGCGCCAGCAGTGAGGGGATAGCGGGAGGGATCACAGATACGCAGTATTTT. It encodes CASSEGIAGGITDTQYF. V and J are TRBV10-1 and TRBJ2-3; 11 bases fit TRBD2. The CDR3 has 17 residues. The junction had 6 bases not matched to a gene; V was cut back by 2 bases and J by 2 bases. Per the germline V gene, CDR1 is WNHNN and CDR2 is SYGVQD (reference sequence).

This clone was observed many times. The V call is TRBV25-1, the J call TRBJ2-7; D gene uncertain. The CDR3 is made up of 14 amino acids. Per the germline V gene, CDR1 is MGHDK and CDR2 is SYGVNS. The V gene lost 4 bases and the J gene lost 1 base, with 11 bases spanning the gap. The CDR3 DNA reads TGTGCCAGCAGTGGACGGGCCCCTTCCTACGAGCAGTACTTC. Translating gives CASSGRAPSYEQYF.

This clone was seen only once. The CDR3: CASSLGQDALYEQFF. The DNA of the CDR3 is TGTGCCAGCAGCTTGGGACAGGACGCCTTGTATGAGCAGTTCTTC. This sequence joins TRBV5-4 and TRBJ2-1, with TRBD1 as a possible D gene (6 bases). Germline V gene lookup returns CDR1 SGHNT and CDR2 YYREEE (reference sequence). The V end was cut by 0 bases, the J end by 8 bases, with 15 bases between. The CDR3 contains 15 residues.